This T cell receptor beta chain came from a study of Ad26.COV2.S vaccination and SARS-CoV-2 variants. Measured with immunoSEQ multiplex PCR; TCRdb has only the in-frame clones, and not every one. This table has approximately 150,000 clones, roughly 90% appearing once. Germline lookup yields CDR1 MDHEN and CDR2 SYDVKM. Trimming removed 2 bases at V and 6 bases at J, with 16 bases between. CDR3 length equals 16 residues. The source of this sequence is a human donor who had recovered from COVID-19. The source was peripheral blood, collected after recovery from COVID-19. This chain links TRBV28 with TRBJ2-2, with D hard to call. CDR3 residues: CASSLIRSSHAGELFF. The CDR3 DNA reads as TGTGCCAGCAGTTTAATTAGGTCGTCGCACGCCGGGGAGCTGTTTTTT.